The entry below describes one TCR beta chain. The target antigen is unknown. The sample is drawn from a study of cytomegalovirus exposure and HLA in healthy donors. A multiplex PCR was run with 60 Vbeta primers and 13 Jbeta primers. TCRdb keeps only in-frame clones here, not all; method: immunoSEQ multiplex PCR. The sample records 100,000 to 150,000 clones, around 77% being singletons. Study conclusions and caveats: A list of approximately 150 TCR beta chains associated with cytomegalovirus was given. Serostatus for CMV was the only available immune exposure information.

The sample consisted of PBMCs. The origin of this receptor is a woman aged 55-70 years in good health and CMV-seronegative.

The CDR3 region is CASSWTTLANTGELFF. CDR3 sequence (DNA): TGTGCCAGCAGCTGGACAACACTCGCGAACACCGGGGAGCTGTTTTTT. The J gene is TRBJ2-2, the V gene TRBV11-3; the D gene is possibly TRBD1 (5 bases). V was trimmed by 4 bases and J by 0 bases, leaving 12 bases between them. Germline V gene lookup returns CDR1 SGHNT and CDR2 YENEEA. CDR3 length: 16 amino acids.